This section outlines one T cell receptor delta chain sequence together with its context. As yet, its antigen is unknown. A far more abundant clone sits one base away, making this likely a read error. TCRdb re-processed the multiplex PCR reads via CATT. This sample has 80,000 to 95,000 delta-chain clones, with roughly 1.4% found just once. The sample is drawn from a study of γδ T cells in repeated Plasmodium falciparum infection. Findings and limits, study-wide: Malian donors came from one small rural village, predominantly one ethnic group.

Source material: gamma-delta T cells from blood. The origin of this receptor is a pool of human donors (malaria-infected and uninfected, not separated).

The CDR3 is CACDLVGDYSSGSWDTRQMFF. The CDR3 region has the DNA TGTGCCTGTGACCTTGTGGGGGATTACTCGTCAGGCTCCTGGGACACCCGACAGATGTTTTTC. V is TRDV2 and J is TRDJ3, with TRDD3 identical over 8 bases. Matching the DNA to germline supplied the J gene, which TCRdb does not give. Germline V gene lookup returns CDR1 GEAIGNYY and CDR2 EKD. The CDR3 contains 21 residues. J gave up 0 bases and V 3 bases, and 15 bases lay outside the gene matches.